The clone carrying this T cell receptor (beta chain) was seen a handful of times. This sample was taken from a study of T cells in Graves' hyperthyroidism and ophthalmopathy. Amplified regions were TCR beta CDR3 sequences from RNA transcripts. Carried out on the TCR CDR3, a first-round RT-PCR used the HTBI primer set. Each CDR3 protein is one row after TCRdb ran MiXCR on the multiplex PCR reads. The sample records about 500,000 distinct CDR3 sequences, about 16% being singletons. Ophthalmopathy patients showed a Clinical Activity Score of at least 3, NOSPECS grade of at least 4 and duration under 3 months. V was pared by 3 bases and J by 2 bases, with 12 bases between. The CDR3 length is 15 residues. Germline CDR1 KGHSH, CDR2 LQKENI.

The TCR was taken from a woman aged 25 to 39 with Graves' ophthalmopathy. The sequenced material came from blood. This chain joins TRBV18 and TRBJ2-3, with a tentative D call TRBD2 (6 bases). CDR3 protein: CASSPSGDLTDTQYF. In nucleotides, the CDR3 is TGTGCCAGCTCACCGTCGGGGGACCTCACAGATACGCAGTATTTT.